These 13 T cell receptor beta chains were sequenced from one sample in a study of cytomegalovirus exposure and HLA in healthy donors. PCR involved 60 Vbeta and 13 Jbeta primers. Only in-frame clones appear in the TCRdb table, and some are missing; sequencing was by immunoSEQ multiplex PCR. Of around 160,000 clones listed, roughly 85% were seen once; the top ten hold 9.7%. The sample consisted of PBMCs. Receptors were obtained from a young man in good health and CMV-seropositive.

The CDR3 sequence: CASSPPGTGGEKLFF. The DNA for the CDR3 is TGTGCCAGCAGTCCTCCCGGGACAGGTGGTGAAAAACTGTTTTTT. The chain links TRBV6-6 to TRBJ1-4; TRBD1 aligns across 8 bases. Germline CDR1 is MNHNY and CDR2 is SVGAGI (reference sequence). CDR3 size: 15 residues. V dropped 5 bases and J dropped 7; count of bases not matched to a gene: 9.

The V call is TRBV27, the J call TRBJ2-7; a weak D match, TRBD2 (6 bases). The CDR3 runs 13 residues. CDR1 is MNHEY, CDR2 SMNVEV, per germline (reference sequence). Trimming removed 2 bases at V and 7 bases at J, with 12 bases between. CDR3 sequence: CASSLGPAGEQYF. CDR3 DNA sequence: TGTGCCAGCAGTTTAGGGCCCGCGGGGGAGCAGTACTTC.

The table lists this clone with a count of one. V usage is TRBV30 and J usage is TRBJ2-1; a weak D match, TRBD2 (7 bases). CDR1 is GTSNPN and CDR2 is SVGIG in the germline V gene (reference sequence). V was trimmed by 0 bases and J by 7 bases, leaving 10 bases between them. The length of the CDR3 is 13 residues. DNA of the CDR3: TGTGCCTGGAGTGTAGGGGGGGGGAATGAGCAGTTCTTC. Amino acid sequence: CAWSVGGGNEQFF.

J is TRBJ1-2 and V is TRBV28; TRBD1 is a possible D gene (6 bases). The length of the CDR3 is 14 residues. Trimming shortened V by 4 bases and J by 6 bases, and 15 bases separated the two germline ends. Germline CDR1 and CDR2: MDHEN and SYDVKM. The CDR3 nucleotides are TGTGCCAGCAGTTACCTCAGGGGTAGGCATGGCTACACCTTC. Encoded protein: CASSYLRGRHGYTF.

This clone has just one count. J is TRBJ2-2 and V is TRBV11-2; possible D gene TRBD1, 6 bases. Per germline, CDR1 SGHAT and CDR2 FQNNGV. With 5 bases removed from V and 4 bases from J, the gap between germline ends came to 14 bases. This CDR3 is built from 15 residues. In nucleotides, the CDR3 is TGTGCCAGCAGCACCCGAGGGGGTTCCACCGGGGAGCTGTTTTTT. Its protein is CASSTRGGSTGELFF.

This rearrangement joins TRBV29-1 to TRBJ2-5; 7 nucleotides match TRBD2. CDR1 and CDR2 (germline): SQVTM, ANQGSEA. J was trimmed by 5 bases and V by 4 bases; bases with no gene match: 1. The length of the CDR3 is 11 residues. The CDR3 is CSVVGGETQYF. Written as DNA, the CDR3 is TGCAGCGTTGTGGGGGGGGAGACCCAGTACTTC. Full variable domain (outside the CDR3, taken from reference TRBV29-1 and TRBJ2-5): SAVISQKPSRDICQRGTSLTIQCQVDSQVTMMFWYRQQPGQSLTLIATANQGSEATYESGFVIDKFPISRPNLTFSTLTVSNMSPEDSSIYLCSVVGGETQYFGPGTRLLVL.

The CDR3 spells CASCGQSNTGELFF. The CDR3 DNA follows: TGTGCCAGCTGCGGACAGTCGAACACCGGGGAGCTGTTTTTT. The chain combines TRBV7-9 with TRBJ2-2; D might be TRBD1 (6 bases). Germline assignment: CDR1 SEHNR and CDR2 FQNEAQ (reference sequence). V lost 8 bases and J lost 0, with 10 bases in between. The CDR3 has 14 amino acids.

This rearrangement joins TRBV6-1 to TRBJ2-1; 10 bases fit TRBD1. The germline V gene encodes CDR1 MNHNS and CDR2 SASEGT. The CDR3 covers 16 residues. The trim removed 4 bases at V and 7 bases at J, leaving 10 bases unmatched. This chain's CDR3 is CASSVADRGIWNEQFF. The CDR3 nucleotides read TGTGCCAGCAGTGTCGCGGACAGGGGGATTTGGAATGAGCAGTTCTTC.

The chain has TRBV29-1 and TRBJ2-3; D call uncertain. This CDR3 has 12 residues. V was shortened by 1 base and J by 4 bases, with 6 bases between the two germline ends. Germline values: CDR1 SQVTM, CDR2 ANQGSEA. Here the CDR3 reads CSVEGAADTQYF. CDR3 coding DNA: TGCAGCGTTGAAGGGGCAGCAGATACGCAGTATTTT.

V and J are TRBV7-9 and TRBJ2-3; perhaps TRBD1 as D (6 bases). The CDR3 has 14 residues. In germline, CDR1 is SEHNR, CDR2 FQNEAQ (reference sequence). Trimming left V 5 bases short and J 1 base short, with 10 bases between. The CDR3 is CASSPWTGTDTQYF. In DNA form, the CDR3 reads TGTGCCAGCAGCCCCTGGACAGGCACAGATACGCAGTATTTT. Full variable domain (rest looked up from reference TRBV7-9 and TRBJ2-3): DTGVSQNPRHKITKRGQNVTFRCDPISEHNRLYWYRQTLGQGPEFLTYFQNEAQLEKSRLLSDRFSAERPKGSFSTLEIQRTEQGDSAMYLCASSPWTGTDTQYFGPGTRLTVL.

The chain recombines TRBV6-6 with TRBJ2-2; 7 bases agree with TRBD2. Trimming removed 9 bases from V and 2 bases from J; junction bases left unmatched: 6. CDR1 MNHNY and CDR2 SVGAGI come from the germline V gene (reference sequence). The CDR3 is 14 residues long. Here the CDR3 reads CASSRGVNTGELFF. CDR3 coding DNA: TGTGCCAGTTCCCGGGGGGTTAACACCGGGGAGCTGTTTTTT.

This chain uses TRBV6-5 with TRBJ2-7, with a weak D call TRBD1 (7 bases). Trimming stripped 0 bases from V and 3 bases from J, with 15 bases between. Germline V gene sequence: CDR1 MNHEY, CDR2 SVGAGI. CDR3 length: 16 residues. The CDR3 nucleotides read TGTGCCAGCAGTTACTCTTCCAGGGGGGCGCTCTACGAGCAGTACTTC. This translates into CASSYSSRGALYEQYF.

This clone showed up just once. The rearrangement links TRBV7-9 to TRBJ1-4, with 7 bases aligning to TRBD1. The CDR3 contains 15 residues. V was clipped by 5 bases and J by 5 bases; unmatched bases: 8. Germline CDR1 SEHNR, CDR2 FQNEAQ (reference sequence). In nucleotides, the CDR3 is TGTGCCAGCAGCCGACAGGGAGTGTCCAATGAAAAACTGTTTTTT. Translation: CASSRQGVSNEKLFF.